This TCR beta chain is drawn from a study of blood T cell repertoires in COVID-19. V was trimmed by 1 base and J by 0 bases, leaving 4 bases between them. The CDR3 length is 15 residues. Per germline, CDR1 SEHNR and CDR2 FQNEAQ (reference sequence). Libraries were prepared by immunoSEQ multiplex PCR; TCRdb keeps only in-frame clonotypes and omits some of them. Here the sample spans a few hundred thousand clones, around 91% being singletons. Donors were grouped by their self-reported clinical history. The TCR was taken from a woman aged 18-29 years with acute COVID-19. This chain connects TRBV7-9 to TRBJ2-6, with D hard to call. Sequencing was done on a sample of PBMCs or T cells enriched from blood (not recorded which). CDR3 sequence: CASSLGSSGANVLTF. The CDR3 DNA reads TGTGCCAGCAGCTTAGGTAGCTCTGGGGCCAACGTCCTGACTTTC.